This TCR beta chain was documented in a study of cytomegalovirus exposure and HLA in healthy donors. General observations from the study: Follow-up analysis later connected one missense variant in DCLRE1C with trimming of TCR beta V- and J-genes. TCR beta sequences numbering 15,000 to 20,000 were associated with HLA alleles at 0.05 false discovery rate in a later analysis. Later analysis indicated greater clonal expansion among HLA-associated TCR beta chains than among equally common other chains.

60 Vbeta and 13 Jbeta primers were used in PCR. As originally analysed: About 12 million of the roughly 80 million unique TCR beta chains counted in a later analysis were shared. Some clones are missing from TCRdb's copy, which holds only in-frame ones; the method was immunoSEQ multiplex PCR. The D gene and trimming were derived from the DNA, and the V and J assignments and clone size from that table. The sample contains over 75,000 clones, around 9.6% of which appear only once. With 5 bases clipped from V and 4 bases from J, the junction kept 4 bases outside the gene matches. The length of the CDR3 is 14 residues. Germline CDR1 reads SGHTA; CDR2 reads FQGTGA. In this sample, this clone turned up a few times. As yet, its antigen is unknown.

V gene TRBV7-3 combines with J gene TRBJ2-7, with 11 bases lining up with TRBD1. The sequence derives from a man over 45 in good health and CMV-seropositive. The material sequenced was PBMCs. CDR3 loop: CASSVGTGGYEQYF. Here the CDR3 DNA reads TGTGCCAGCAGCGTGGGGACAGGGGGTTACGAGCAGTACTTC.